These 28 T cell receptor beta chains came from one sample sequenced in a study of technical replicates of blood from several donors. Profiling relied on immunoSEQ multiplex PCR, and the TCRdb table lists in-frame clones only, not all of them. The profile covers approximately 90,000 clones, with approximately 95% appearing a single time and approximately 0.25% taken by the ten largest. Specimen: T cells isolated from PBMCs. The receptors stem from a human donor in good health.

The CDR3 is CASSSYSYNEQFF. The CDR3 region has the DNA TGCGCCAGCAGCTCGTATTCCTACAATGAGCAGTTCTTC. The chain couples TRBV5-1 to TRBJ2-1; the D is unclear. Trimming stripped 3 bases from V and 1 base from J, with 5 bases between. This CDR3 contains 13 residues. Germline CDR1 reads SGHRS; CDR2 reads YFSETQ.

This clone was seen only once. The J gene is TRBJ2-3, the V gene TRBV6-6; the match to TRBD2 covers 8 bases. V lost 6 bases to trimming and J lost 1 base; unmatched junction nucleotides: 0. Germline V lookup: CDR1 MNHNY, CDR2 SVGAGI (reference sequence). There are 13 residues in the CDR3. The CDR3 DNA reads as TGTGCCAGCAGCGGGAGGGGCACAGATACGCAGTATTTT. Protein sequence: CASSGRGTDTQYF.

The chain uses TRBV7-3 and TRBJ1-2, with D perhaps TRBD1 (6 bases). Per the germline V gene, CDR1 is SGHTA and CDR2 is FQGTGA. The ends were cut back, 5 bases at V and 3 bases at J, with 13 bases in the middle. CDR3 length equals 14 residues. In DNA form, the CDR3 reads TGTGCCAGCAGCCCGACACAGGGATACTATGGCTACACCTTC. It codes for CASSPTQGYYGYTF.

The rearrangement links TRBV29-1 to TRBJ2-3, with 9 positions matching TRBD1. Germline V CDR1 and CDR2: SQVTM, ANQGSEA. This CDR3 is built from 14 residues. The trim removed 4 bases at V and 1 base at J, leaving 3 bases unmatched. The CDR3: CSVGRDRGTDTQYF. CDR3 nucleotide sequence: TGCAGCGTTGGTAGGGACAGGGGCACAGATACGCAGTATTTT.

The chain links TRBV11-2 to TRBJ2-7; 9 bases line up with TRBD1. The V gene end was trimmed by 8 bases and the J gene end by 4 bases; junction bases not matched to a gene: 12. CDR3 length equals 15 residues. The germline gives CDR1 SGHAT, CDR2 FQNNGV. CDR3 amino acids: CASAGDRGQGYEQYF. As DNA, the CDR3 is TGTGCCAGCGCTGGGGACCGGGGACAGGGATACGAGCAGTACTTC.

There are a few counts of this clone. The genes are TRBV7-9 and TRBJ2-3; TRBD2 matches 10 bases. The CDR3 loop spans 16 amino acids. Germline assignment: CDR1 SEHNR and CDR2 FQNEAQ (reference sequence). The ends lost 5 bases at V and 5 bases at J; junction bases unmatched: 10. The CDR3: CASSPTSSGGGDTQYF. The DNA for the CDR3 is TGTGCCAGCAGCCCCACTTCTAGCGGGGGAGGAGATACGCAGTATTTT.

The J gene is TRBJ2-7, the V gene TRBV5-4; 10 bases agree with TRBD1. In germline, CDR1 is SGHNT, CDR2 YYREEE (reference sequence). This CDR3 is 16 amino acids long. Trimming cost V 3 bases and J 3 bases; bases outside gene matches: 9. CDR3 coding DNA: TGTGCCAGCAGCTCCGCCCCGGGACAGGGGCGCTACGAGCAGTACTTC. It yields the protein CASSSAPGQGRYEQYF.

V gene TRBV19 combines with J gene TRBJ2-5; 15 nucleotides line up with TRBD2. This CDR3 is 18 amino acids long. V trimming: 6 bases; J trimming: 3 bases; junction bases outside the gene matches: 11. Germline CDR1 LNHDA, CDR2 SQIVND (reference sequence). CDR3 amino acids: CASRSIGLAGGPEETQYF. In DNA form, the CDR3 reads TGTGCCAGTAGGAGTATTGGACTAGCGGGGGGGCCAGAAGAGACCCAGTACTTC.

V usage is TRBV28 and J usage is TRBJ1-2; the D gene is possibly TRBD1 (5 bases). The CDR3 is made up of 16 amino acids. From germline, CDR1 is MDHEN and CDR2 SYDVKM. V was trimmed by 5 bases and J by 4 bases, leaving 20 bases between them. CDR3 residues: CASSDQGYELGYGYTF. The CDR3 DNA follows: TGTGCCAGCAGTGACCAGGGCTATGAGTTGGGCTATGGCTACACCTTC.

The J gene is TRBJ2-5, the V gene TRBV6-5; no clear D. CDR1 and CDR2 (germline): MNHEY, SVGAGI. The CDR3 has 15 amino acids. Trimming took off 0 bases at V and 0 bases at J, with 8 bases between the two ends. The CDR3 is CASSYSMSYQETQYF. The CDR3, as DNA: TGTGCCAGCAGTTACTCGATGAGTTACCAAGAGACCCAGTACTTC.

The CDR3 bases are TGCGCCAGCGGAGCGGGGTTCACAGATACGCAGTATTTT. This translates into CASGAGFTDTQYF. This chain uses TRBV10-1 with TRBJ2-3; 7 bases are shared with TRBD2. Germline assignment: CDR1 WNHNN and CDR2 SYGVQD (reference sequence). The junction had 4 bases not matched to a gene; V was cut back by 8 bases and J by 2 bases. The length of the CDR3 is 13 residues.

The chain is built from TRBV6-6 and TRBJ2-3, with 13 positions matching TRBD2. The CDR3 contains 16 residues. From germline, CDR1 is MNHNY and CDR2 SVGAGI (reference sequence). V shed 5 bases and J 6 bases; nucleotides not matched to a gene: 8. Here the CDR3 reads CASSIELAGGGDTQYF. CDR3 in DNA: TGTGCCAGCAGTATCGAACTAGCGGGAGGGGGGGATACGCAGTATTTT.

The rearrangement joins TRBV14 to TRBJ2-1; D may be TRBD2 (5 bases). The CDR3 runs to 13 residues. Germline-derived CDR1 and CDR2 are SGHDN and FVKESK. V dropped 1 base and J dropped 9 bases, with 10 bases sitting between them. CDR3 protein: CASSQVLVGEQFF. The CDR3, as DNA: TGTGCCAGCAGCCAAGTACTAGTCGGTGAGCAGTTCTTC.

The chain employs TRBV7-9 and TRBJ2-7, with TRBD2 identical over 10 bases. The CDR3 consists of 13 residues. Germline CDR1 SEHNR, CDR2 FQNEAQ (reference sequence). V shed 6 bases and J 5 bases; nucleotides not matched to a gene: 4. CDR3 protein: CASRPTSGNEQYF. The CDR3 coding sequence is TGTGCCAGCAGGCCAACTAGCGGGAACGAGCAGTACTTC.

The rearrangement joins TRBV28 to TRBJ2-1, with a possible D match to TRBD2 (5 bases). The CDR3 consists of 17 residues. The V and J ends lost 2 bases and 6 bases respectively, with 20 bases between them. Looked up from germline, CDR1 is MDHEN and CDR2 is SYDVKM. CDR3 protein: CASSLTPTGKIANEQFF. The CDR3 nucleotides are TGTGCCAGCAGTTTAACCCCCACCGGGAAGATTGCCAATGAGCAGTTCTTC.

J is TRBJ2-1 and V is TRBV11-3; tentatively, D is TRBD2 (7 bases). V was pared by 1 base and J by 9 bases, with 16 bases between. CDR3 length: 15 amino acids. Germline assignment: CDR1 SGHNT and CDR2 YENEEA. CDR3 in DNA: TGTGCCAGCAGCTTAGCGGGGGGCGCCGCCATTGAGCAGTTCTTC. Translated, it gives CASSLAGGAAIEQFF.

V usage is TRBV27 and J usage is TRBJ1-2; 8 positions agree with TRBD1. V shed 2 bases, J shed 4 bases, and the junction held 9 bases outside the gene matches. The V gene's germline CDR1 is MNHEY and CDR2 SMNVEV (reference sequence). The CDR3 runs to 16 residues. The CDR3 DNA sequence: TGTGCCAGCAGTTTAAACCCGACAGGGGCATTCTATGGCTACACCTTC. Amino acids: CASSLNPTGAFYGYTF.

J is TRBJ2-7 and V is TRBV29-1; 8 nucleotides match TRBD2. V lost 7 bases to trimming and J lost 1 base; unmatched junction nucleotides: 9. The CDR3 length is 14 residues. Germline-derived CDR1 and CDR2 are SQVTM and ANQGSEA. CDR3 DNA: TGCAGCGCCAAAACCGGGGGGGCTTCCTACGAGCAGTACTTC. This codes for CSAKTGGASYEQYF.

V and J are TRBV9 and TRBJ1-2; D remains unclear. CDR1 SGDLS and CDR2 YYNGEE come from the germline V gene. Trimming cost V 0 bases and J 3 bases, with 9 bases left between them. The CDR3 runs 14 residues. CDR3 residues: CASSVVTADYGYTF. The CDR3 DNA follows: TGTGCCAGCAGCGTAGTAACAGCCGACTATGGCTACACCTTC.

The chain carries TRBV4-1 and TRBJ1-3; 9 bases map to TRBD1. CDR1 and CDR2 (germline): MGHRA, YSYEKL. J lost 4 bases, V lost 4 bases, and 14 bases had no gene match. This CDR3 spans 18 amino acids. The CDR3 reads CASSLGSWGQGYGNTIYF. The CDR3 DNA follows: TGCGCCAGCAGCCTAGGGTCGTGGGGACAGGGTTACGGAAACACCATATATTTT.

The genes are TRBV12-2 and TRBJ2-7; the D call in the table, TRBD2, was not verified against the DNA. TRBV12-2 is classified as a pseudogene. This CDR3 has 16 residues. CDR3 sequence (DNA): TGTGCAAGTCCCCACAGGGGGGCGGGAGGGATGTACGAGCAGTACTTC. Amino acids: CASPHRGAGGMYEQYF.

The chain couples TRBV6-5 to TRBJ1-1; 8 bases are shared with TRBD1. Per the germline V gene, CDR1 is MNHEY and CDR2 is SVGAGI. The CDR3 is made up of 15 amino acids. The J segment lost 1 base and the V segment lost 2 bases, leaving 3 bases of the junction unmatched. CDR3 residues: CASSYGGTGNTEAFF. In DNA, the CDR3 is TGTGCCAGCAGTTACGGGGGGACAGGGAACACTGAAGCTTTCTTT.

The chain joins TRBV25-1 to TRBJ2-1; 7 positions agree with TRBD2. The CDR3 is made up of 14 amino acids. V lost 3 bases to trimming and J lost 8 bases; unmatched junction nucleotides: 7. Germline CDR1 reads MGHDK; CDR2 reads SYGVNS. CDR3 coding DNA: TGTGCCAGCAGTGAGGACCCGGCGGGGGATGAGCAGTTCTTC. It translates to CASSEDPAGDEQFF. The full variable domain, rest sourced from reference TRBV25-1 and TRBJ2-1, is EADIYQTPRYLVIGTGKKITLECSQTMGHDKMYWYQQDPGMELHLIHYSYGVNSTEKGDLSSESTVSRIRTEHFPLTLESARPSHTSQYLCASSEDPAGDEQFFGPGTRLTVL.

The rearrangement links TRBV27 to TRBJ2-7; D is possibly TRBD1 (5 bases). In germline, CDR1 is MNHEY, CDR2 SMNVEV (reference sequence). The CDR3 sequence is 13 residues long. The V end lost 6 bases, the J end lost 2 bases, and 11 bases lay between the germline ends. CDR3 sequence: CASSPTEAYEQYF. The CDR3 region has the DNA TGTGCCAGCAGCCCGACAGAAGCCTACGAGCAGTACTTC.

This chain uses TRBV4-1 with TRBJ2-1; TRBD2 aligns across 8 bases. The CDR3 has 15 residues. Germline CDR1 MGHRA, CDR2 YSYEKL. The trim removed 7 bases at V and 6 bases at J, leaving 11 bases unmatched. In nucleotides, the CDR3 is TGCGCCAGCAAGCGGGAGTGGGGGGGTTTCAATGAGCAGTTCTTC. Protein product: CASKREWGGFNEQFF.

This clone was observed a single time. The rearrangement links TRBV5-1 to TRBJ2-3; maybe TRBD1 (6 bases). V was trimmed by 1 base and J by 3 bases, leaving 15 bases between them. The germline CDR1 and CDR2 sequences are SGHRS and YFSETQ. The CDR3 covers 16 residues. The CDR3: CASSLTGHFQTDTQYF. The CDR3 DNA follows: TGCGCCAGCAGCTTGACAGGGCACTTTCAGACAGATACGCAGTATTTT. The full variable domain, rest sourced from reference TRBV5-1 and TRBJ2-3, is KAGVTQTPRYLIKTRGQQVTLSCSPISGHRSVSWYQQTPGQGLQFLFEYFSETQRNKGNFPGRFSGRQFSNSRSEMNVSTLELGDSALYLCASSLTGHFQTDTQYFGPGTRLTVL.

The V and J genes are TRBV4-1 and TRBJ2-1, with TRBD2 matching 13 bases. The CDR3 spans 16 residues. Germline CDR1 MGHRA, CDR2 YSYEKL. V lost 4 bases and J lost 4; bases outside the gene matches: 4. The chain's CDR3 is CASSLKTSGGYNEQFF. The CDR3 coding sequence is TGCGCCAGCAGCCTTAAGACTAGCGGGGGGTACAATGAGCAGTTCTTC.

The CDR3 sequence is CASSPTSGDDNEQFF. In DNA, the CDR3 is TGTGCCAGCAGCCCGACTAGCGGAGACGACAATGAGCAGTTCTTC. The rearrangement links TRBV4-2 to TRBJ2-1; the match to TRBD2 covers 9 bases. V shed 4 bases and J 5 bases; nucleotides not matched to a gene: 6. This CDR3 spans 15 amino acids. Per germline, CDR1 LGHNA and CDR2 YNFKEQ.